These 25 T cell receptor beta chains came from one sample sequenced in a study of T-cell memory formation after mild COVID-19. TCRdb redid the calling of the 5' RACE reads with MiXCR, one entry per CDR3 protein. The repertoire includes 470,000 or so distinct CDR3 sequences, about 20% of them detected once, and 8.4% sits in the top ten. What was sequenced was PBMCs or a T cell subset sorted from them (not recorded which). These TCRs come from an adult woman who had mild COVID-19 (a few samples of this study predate the infection). Cell type and time point are not known.

This clonotype was seen more than once but under ten times. One end of the junction varies from germline; a read error may be responsible. V usage is TRBV7-2 and J usage is TRBJ2-2; TRBD2 matches at 11 bases. The CDR3 is 14 amino acids. Germline loops: CDR1 SGHTA, CDR2 FQGNSA. CDR3 nucleotide sequence: TGTGCCAGCACCTTAGCGGGAGGGCCCGGGGAGCTGTTTTTT. Translation: CASTLAGGPGELFF. Based on the CDR3 plus reference TRBV7-2 and TRBJ2-2, the full variable domain is GAGVSQSPSNKVTEKGKDVELRCDPISGHTALYWYRQSLGQGLEFLIYFQGNSAPDKSGLPSDRFSAERTGGSVSTLTIQRTQQEDSAVYLCASTLAGGPGELFFGEGSRLTVL.

The sample holds many counts of this clonotype. The chain combines TRBV5-1 with TRBJ2-7; 8 bases align to TRBD1. CDR3 length equals 15 residues. V gave up 0 bases and J gave up 0 bases; unmatched junction bases: 2. Germline CDR1 is SGHRS and CDR2 is YFSETQ. The chain's CDR3 is CASSLGTGSSYEQYF. The CDR3 nucleotides are TGCGCCAGCAGCTTGGGGACAGGGAGCTCCTACGAGCAGTACTTC.

This clonotype showed up just a few times. The chain employs TRBV4-3 and TRBJ2-7; tentatively, D is TRBD2 (5 bases). V was trimmed by 4 bases and J by 2 bases, leaving 15 bases between them. Looked up from germline, CDR1 is LGHNA and CDR2 is YSLEER. This CDR3 is 15 amino acids long. The CDR3 is CASSLQLDGTYEQYF. CDR3 sequence (DNA): TGCGCCAGCAGCCTGCAACTGGACGGGACCTACGAGCAGTACTTC.

This clonotype was seen just once. The J gene is TRBJ2-1, the V gene TRBV7-3; D is possibly TRBD1 (5 bases). V shed 2 bases and J shed 8 bases, with 13 bases lying between them. The CDR3 has 14 residues. Germline V lookup: CDR1 SGHTA, CDR2 FQGTGA. The CDR3 DNA reads as TGTGCCAGCAGCTTAGGGGCAGGGTGGTATGAGCAGTTCTTC. Its translation is CASSLGAGWYEQFF.

J is TRBJ2-1 and V is TRBV27, with a weak D call TRBD1 (6 bases). The CDR3 totals 15 residues. V lost 5 bases to trimming and J lost 6 bases, with 17 bases between them. Germline CDR1 reads MNHEY; CDR2 reads SMNVEV (reference sequence). CDR3 region: CASSERGIGVNEQFF. In DNA, the CDR3 is TGTGCCAGCAGTGAAAGGGGGATTGGGGTCAATGAGCAGTTCTTC.

This clonotype was observed many times. The rearrangement links TRBV7-9 to TRBJ2-3; D ambiguous. V was shortened by 3 bases and J by 4 bases, with 5 bases between the two germline ends. The CDR3 spans 12 residues. Germline CDR1 reads SEHNR; CDR2 reads FQNEAQ (reference sequence). The CDR3 coding sequence is TGTGCCAGCAGCTTTACAGCAGATACGCAGTATTTT. Its translation is CASSFTADTQYF.

The CDR3 region is CASSVIPGQGYNEQFF. In DNA form, the CDR3 reads TGCGCCAGCAGCGTCATACCGGGACAGGGCTACAATGAGCAGTTCTTC. The rearrangement uses TRBV5-1 and TRBJ2-1; 9 bases align to TRBD1. Germline lookup yields CDR1 SGHRS and CDR2 YFSETQ. Trimming took 4 bases from V and 3 from J; bases not matched to a gene: 8. The length of the CDR3 is 16 residues. The entire variable domain, with the rest obtained from reference TRBV5-1 and TRBJ2-1, is as follows: KAGVTQTPRYLIKTRGQQVTLSCSPISGHRSVSWYQQTPGQGLQFLFEYFSETQRNKGNFPGRFSGRQFSNSRSEMNVSTLELGDSALYLCASSVIPGQGYNEQFFGPGTRLTVL.

This clonotype was recorded many times. The V and J genes are TRBV18 and TRBJ1-2; D is undetermined. The CDR3 runs to 12 residues. CDR1 is KGHSH, CDR2 LQKENI, per germline. Between the trimmed V and J ends, which lost 2 bases and 3 bases, there was a span of 4 bases. Written as DNA, the CDR3 is TGTGCCAGCTCACCATGGGACTATGGCTACACCTTC. Translating it yields CASSPWDYGYTF.

The J gene is TRBJ2-5, the V gene TRBV29-1; D is uncertain. Germline V CDR1 and CDR2: SQVTM, ANQGSEA. The CDR3 consists of 13 residues. The V end was cut by 6 bases, the J end by 4 bases, with 15 bases between. CDR3 region: CSVGGSRAETQYF. CDR3 in DNA: TGCAGCGTAGGTGGTTCTAGAGCAGAGACCCAGTACTTC. Based on the CDR3 plus reference TRBV29-1 and TRBJ2-5, the full variable domain is SAVISQKPSRDICQRGTSLTIQCQVDSQVTMMFWYRQQPGQSLTLIATANQGSEATYESGFVIDKFPISRPNLTFSTLTVSNMSPEDSSIYLCSVGGSRAETQYFGPGTRLLVL.

The rearrangement joins TRBV4-1 to TRBJ2-7; 8 bases are shared with TRBD2. Germline CDR1 is MGHRA and CDR2 is YSYEKL. The CDR3 loop spans 18 amino acids. V lost 1 base, J lost 4 bases, and 15 bases stayed unmatched. The CDR3 reads CASSQGGTSTGGRYEQYF. The CDR3 coding sequence is TGCGCCAGCAGCCAAGGAGGGACCAGTACGGGGGGGAGATACGAGCAGTACTTC.

This clonotype was counted only a few times. This chain uses TRBV30 with TRBJ1-1, with D unclear. V gave up 3 bases and J gave up 10 bases, with 18 bases separating them. This CDR3 spans 13 amino acids. Looked up from germline, CDR1 is GTSNPN and CDR2 is SVGIG (reference sequence). CDR3 residues: CAWRSDAVRGAFF. CDR3 sequence (DNA): TGTGCCTGGAGAAGTGATGCAGTTCGGGGAGCTTTCTTT.

This clonotype was observed once. V and J are TRBV7-3 and TRBJ2-1; 11 bases line up with TRBD2. The CDR3 has 15 amino acids. Trimming took 5 bases from V and 9 from J; bases not matched to a gene: 9. Per the germline V gene, CDR1 is SGHTA and CDR2 is FQGTGA. In DNA form, the CDR3 reads TGTGCCAGCAGCAAGACTAGCGGGGTCGCCGTTGAGCAGTTCTTC. It translates to CASSKTSGVAVEQFF.

This clonotype was seen only a few times. The chain combines TRBV5-1 with TRBJ2-5, with D hard to call. The germline CDR1 and CDR2 sequences are SGHRS and YFSETQ. V lost 3 bases to trimming and J lost 4 bases, with 10 bases between them. CDR3 length equals 13 residues. The CDR3 DNA reads TGCGCCAGCAGCTCGCCTCCGGTAGAGACCCAGTACTTC. It codes for CASSSPPVETQYF.

This sequence joins TRBV6-4 and TRBJ1-2; D is perhaps TRBD1 (6 bases). The V gene's germline CDR1 is MRHNA and CDR2 SNTAGT. CDR3 length: 13 residues. V was trimmed by 3 bases and J by 4 bases, leaving 9 bases between them. CDR3 coding DNA: TGTGCCAGCAGTGAACAGGGCAGCTATGGCTACACCTTC. This translates into CASSEQGSYGYTF.

The rearrangement uses TRBV27 and TRBJ2-3, with a weak D call TRBD2 (6 bases). CDR3 length: 16 amino acids. V gave up 3 bases and J gave up 0 bases, with 13 bases separating them. Germline V gene lookup returns CDR1 MNHEY and CDR2 SMNVEV (reference sequence). The CDR3: CASSFGPGDSTDTQYF. The CDR3 DNA follows: TGTGCCAGCAGTTTCGGGCCGGGAGACAGCACAGATACGCAGTATTTT.

The chain is built from TRBV9 and TRBJ2-7; 9 bases map to TRBD1. The junction had 8 bases not matched to a gene; V was cut back by 1 base and J by 6 bases. The germline V gene encodes CDR1 SGDLS and CDR2 YYNGEE. The CDR3 loop spans 15 amino acids. CDR3 nucleotide sequence: TGTGCCAGCAGCGTATCCGGGACAGGGTCACCCGAGCAGTACTTC. Protein: CASSVSGTGSPEQYF.

This clonotype was counted only a few times. This chain connects TRBV18 to TRBJ1-2; D may be TRBD1 (6 bases). Germline-derived CDR1 and CDR2 are KGHSH and LQKENI. CDR3 length: 13 amino acids. V gave up 3 bases and J gave up 5 bases, with 10 bases separating them. CDR3 sequence reads: CASSPPGEYGYTF. For the CDR3, the DNA is TGTGCCAGCTCACCCCCAGGGGAGTATGGCTACACCTTC.

This clonotype was counted only a few times. The J gene is TRBJ2-7, the V gene TRBV4-1; 7 bases map to TRBD2. CDR3 size: 15 residues. V shed 3 bases and J 7 bases; nucleotides not matched to a gene: 12. Germline loops: CDR1 MGHRA, CDR2 YSYEKL. CDR3 DNA sequence: TGCGCCAGCAGCCAGGCCCCGGGGGGTACTGGAGAGCAGTACTTC. This sequence encodes CASSQAPGGTGEQYF.

The CDR3 DNA sequence: TGTGCCAGCAGCCCCCGCCCCGGGACAGGGCTCTACGAGCAGTACTTC. The encoded protein is CASSPRPGTGLYEQYF. The chain has TRBV3-1 and TRBJ2-7, with 9 positions matching TRBD1. Germline CDR1 is LGHDT and CDR2 is YNNKEL (reference sequence). The CDR3 contains 16 residues. Losses at the gene ends were 4 bases for V and 3 bases for J; bases not matched to a gene: 10.

V and J are TRBV12-3 or TRBV12-4 and TRBJ2-5, with D unresolved. The CDR3 covers 14 residues. Trimming removed 5 bases from V and 4 bases from J, with 14 bases in between. The CDR3 sequence is CASSVDESRETQYF. Here the CDR3 DNA reads TGTGCCAGCAGTGTAGATGAGAGCCGAGAGACCCAGTACTTC.

The V and J genes are TRBV9 and TRBJ2-2; D is uncertain. With 0 bases removed from V and 6 bases from J, the gap between germline ends came to 6 bases. Germline loops: CDR1 SGDLS, CDR2 YYNGEE. The CDR3 covers 13 residues. The CDR3 region has the DNA TGTGCCAGCAGCGTAGACCCGTCCGGGGAGCTGTTTTTT. Translating it yields CASSVDPSGELFF.

The V and J genes are TRBV20-1 and TRBJ1-6; 9 bases line up with TRBD1. This CDR3 has 14 amino acids. The germline gives CDR1 DFQATT, CDR2 SNEGSKA (reference sequence). V gave up 3 bases and J gave up 10 bases; unmatched junction bases: 7. The CDR3 region has the DNA TGCAGTGCTAGTAAGGGACAGGGTGGCTCACCCCTCCACTTT. This gives the protein CSASKGQGGSPLHF.

This clonotype was seen more than once but under ten times. The DNA for the CDR3 is TGTGCCAGCAGCCAAGTCGGGACAGGGGGCAACACCGGGGAGCTGTTTTTT. Translation gives CASSQVGTGGNTGELFF. The rearrangement uses TRBV4-2 and TRBJ2-2; 12 bases map to TRBD1. The CDR3 contains 17 residues. Trimming removed 1 base from V and 2 bases from J; junction bases left unmatched: 2. Germline V CDR1 and CDR2: LGHNA, YNFKEQ.

The J gene is TRBJ2-3, the V gene TRBV6-6, with 8 bases lining up with TRBD2. V lost 1 base and J lost 4; bases outside the gene matches: 10. The CDR3 spans 17 residues. Germline V gene lookup returns CDR1 MNHNY and CDR2 SVGAGI (reference sequence). The CDR3 sequence: CASSYCTGTSGADTQYF. In DNA, the CDR3 is TGTGCCAGCAGTTACTGTACCGGGACTAGTGGCGCAGATACGCAGTATTTT.

The chain carries TRBV28 and TRBJ2-2, with D possibly matching TRBD2 (6 bases). Germline V CDR1 and CDR2: MDHEN, SYDVKM. The CDR3 totals 13 residues. Trimming took 6 bases from V and 7 from J, leaving 12 bases between them. DNA of the CDR3: TGTGCCAGCAGCCGTTTGGGGGGCGGGGAGCTGTTTTTT. Translation gives CASSRLGGGELFF.